Reported below is one TCR beta chain. Other DNA sequences in the sample encode the same CDR3. The data belong to a study of blood T cell repertoires in COVID-19. Looking at the study overall: The cDNA or gDNA used as material had been derived from T cells, B-cell-depleted T cells, or PBMCs.

The germline V gene has CDR1 SGHRS and CDR2 YFSETQ. V dropped 0 bases and J dropped 5; count of bases not matched to a gene: 1. CDR3 size: 14 residues. Data came from immunoSEQ multiplex PCR; TCRdb stores just in-frame clones and leaves some out. The table lists around 150,000 clones, about 91% of them singletons. The sample was peripheral blood. This TCR derives from a woman aged 55-70 years who had recovered from COVID-19. The chain links TRBV5-1 to TRBJ1-1, with 10 bases fitting TRBD1. CDR3 sequence (DNA): TGCGCCAGCAGCTTGGGGACAGGGGGAACTGAAGCTTTCTTT. Protein product: CASSLGTGGTEAFF. Variable domain in full (rest from reference TRBV5-1 and TRBJ1-1): KAGVTQTPRYLIKTRGQQVTLSCSPISGHRSVSWYQQTPGQGLQFLFEYFSETQRNKGNFPGRFSGRQFSNSRSEMNVSTLELGDSALYLCASSLGTGGTEAFFGQGTRLTVV.